The 6 T cell receptor beta chains below all came from one sample that was sequenced in a study of blood T cell repertoires in COVID-19. Repertoires were generated with immunoSEQ multiplex PCR, while TCRdb's copy carries only in-frame clones and drops some. The profile shows 170,000 or so clones, 84% of them singletons. The source material was peripheral blood. The receptors come from a man in his late teens or twenties with active or convalescent COVID-19.

This sequence joins TRBV2 and TRBJ2-7; D gene unclear. Per germline, CDR1 SNHLY and CDR2 FYNNEI. CDR3 length equals 10 residues. The V end was cut by 8 bases, the J end by 3 bases, with 5 bases between. CDR3 loop: CASAVYEQYF. CDR3 coding DNA: TGTGCCAGCGCGGTCTACGAGCAGTACTTC.

V usage is TRBV5-1 and J usage is TRBJ2-3; 8 bases line up with TRBD1. Germline lookup yields CDR1 SGHRS and CDR2 YFSETQ. The V and J ends lost 0 bases and 8 bases, in that order; junction bases with no gene match: 5. The CDR3 contains 14 residues. CDR3: CASSLAQGGGTQYF. In DNA, the CDR3 is TGCGCCAGCAGCTTGGCACAGGGGGGTGGTACGCAGTATTTT.

With respect to this clone: Its ends do not fully match the called genes, so a read error is possible. J is TRBJ2-5 and V is TRBV7-7; TRBD1 matches 8 bases. Germline V lookup: CDR1 SSHAT, CDR2 FNYEAQ (reference sequence). The CDR3 extends over 15 amino acids. CDR3 amino acids: CASSLMPGGAETQYF. The CDR3 bases are TGTGCTAGCAGCTTAATGCCAGGGGGCGCAGAGACCCAGTACTTC.

The chain uses TRBV7-2 and TRBJ2-5, with D maybe TRBD2 (6 bases). Germline V gene sequence: CDR1 SGHTA, CDR2 FQGNSA. The CDR3 extends over 15 amino acids. The V gene lost 4 bases and the J gene lost 2 bases, with 14 bases spanning the gap. CDR3 nucleotides: TGTGCCAGCAGCTCAGGACTACCGAGACAAGAGACCCAGTACTTC. Translating gives CASSSGLPRQETQYF.

The genes are TRBV15 and TRBJ2-5, with unresolved D. Trimming took 0 bases from V and 2 from J, leaving 7 bases between them. The CDR3 is made up of 14 amino acids. Germline-derived CDR1 and CDR2 are LNHNV and YYDKDF (reference sequence). The CDR3 protein is CATSRDRGQETQYF. CDR3 nucleotides: TGTGCCACCAGCAGAGACAGAGGTCAAGAGACCCAGTACTTC.

This chain joins TRBV7-6 and TRBJ1-6; no definite D call. The germline V and J ends were trimmed by 2 bases and 4 bases, with 6 bases remaining between them. Germline CDR1 and CDR2: SGHVS and FNYEAQ. CDR3 length equals 14 residues. Here the CDR3 reads CASSLSQYNSPLHF. The CDR3 DNA reads TGTGCCAGCAGCTTATCACAGTATAATTCACCCCTCCACTTT.